A single TCR beta chain is shown here with its context. The target antigen is unknown. This record belongs to a study of shared clonotypes between healthy human individuals. As processed by the authors: Without quality scores, immunoSEQ junctional reads could not be filtered like full-length reads. Some clones are missing from TCRdb's copy, which holds only in-frame ones; the method was immunoSEQ multiplex PCR. V and J calls and clone size are as listed in that table; D and trimming were resolved from the DNA. The sample gives about 2.1 million clones, 85% to 95% of which show up once; more than 1.5% is in the top ten. Naive CD8 populations comprised CD45RO-negative cells positively selected for CCR7, excluding terminally differentiated effector memory CD45RA+ cells. Findings and limits, study-wide: Lower generation probabilities were found for non-shared clonotypes than for those shared by all four donors.

The CDR3 has 18 amino acids. Germline values: CDR1 SGHAT, CDR2 FQNNGV. V was cut by 3 bases and J by 6 bases, with 24 bases left in between. Sequencing was done on a sample of naive CD8+ T cells from PBMCs. The source of this sequence is a man younger than 35 in good health. Some clones in this sample may be carry-over from other donors' samples. V is TRBV11-2 and J is TRBJ2-1; D unresolved. For the CDR3, the DNA is TGTGCCAGCAGCTTTTCTCCCCCCCCGCGGAAGCGAAGCAATGAGCAGTTCTTC. Translation: CASSFSPPPRKRSNEQFF.